This T cell receptor (beta chain) was obtained from a study of memory CD4+ T cells and cytomegalovirus serostatus. CDR1 and CDR2 (germline): SGHNT, YYREEE (reference sequence). Trimming stripped 0 bases from V and 4 bases from J, with 13 bases between. This CDR3 has 15 residues. Study conclusions and caveats: About 40% of the 164 known CMV-associated TCRbeta sequences appeared in CD4+ memory.

In the authors' methods: Out-of-frame sequences were removed, leaving some 2 million distinct TCRbeta sequences. The assay was immunoSEQ multiplex PCR, and TCRdb's table has in-frame clones only and misses some. Clone size and V and J calls were adopted from that table, with D and trimming inferred from the DNA. The table has about 82,000 clones, 65% to 85% seen once; the top ten hold roughly 0.8%. Concerning this clone: Its antigen is not known.

The sort gate was single viable CD3+CD4+CD8-CD45RO+ cells for memory CD4+ T cells. After thawing, CD4+ T cells were positively selected. V is TRBV5-4 and J is TRBJ1-2; D is unclear. This TCR came from an adult in good health and CMV-seronegative. Sequencing used memory CD4+ T cells from blood. In nucleotides, the CDR3 is TGTGCCAGCAGCTTGGAGGTACGGCAGTCCTATGGCTACACCTTC. Translation gives CASSLEVRQSYGYTF.